This T cell receptor beta chain was recovered during a study of cytomegalovirus exposure and HLA in healthy donors. PCR employed 60 Vbeta and 13 Jbeta primers. Here immunoSEQ multiplex PCR was the method, and the copy in TCRdb shows in-frame clones only, minus some. The sample yields some 140,000 clones, 75% to 85% seen once. The CDR3 consists of 15 residues. V was clipped by 7 bases and J by 5 bases, with 19 bases between them. Germline V lookup: CDR1 MGHRA, CDR2 YSYEKL. V is TRBV4-1 and J is TRBJ2-3, with a possible D match to TRBD1 (6 bases). Material: PBMCs. This TCR was sampled from a man aged 25-40 years in good health and CMV-seropositive. The CDR3 nucleotides read TGCGCCAGCACCGCAACAGGGAGTAATTTAGATACGCAGTATTTT. It specifies CASTATGSNLDTQYF.